The next 21 T cell receptor beta chains were all read from a single sample in a study of cytomegalovirus exposure and HLA in healthy donors. The PCR employed 60 Vbeta primers together with 13 Jbeta primers. Assay: immunoSEQ multiplex PCR; the TCRdb copy retains only in-frame clones and omits some. Of about 120,000 clones in the sample, roughly 82% were seen once. Sequenced material: PBMCs. These receptors were taken from a human donor in good health.

The V call is TRBV7-8, the J call TRBJ1-2; a weak D match, TRBD1 (5 bases). The CDR3 runs 14 residues. Germline CDR1 reads SGHVS; CDR2 reads FQNEAQ. V shed 5 bases and J shed 4 bases, with 14 bases lying between them. The DNA for the CDR3 is TGTGCCAGCAGCCGGGGGGACTTCGGCTATGGCTACACCTTC. It encodes CASSRGDFGYGYTF.

CDR3 bases: TGTGCCAGCAGCTCCGGAACCAGGGATCTAGAGACCCAGTACTTC. Encoded protein: CASSSGTRDLETQYF. V and J are TRBV5-5 and TRBJ2-5; a possible D gene is TRBD1 (5 bases). The ends were cut back, 3 bases at V and 4 bases at J, with 16 bases in the middle. This CDR3 comprises 15 residues. Germline V gives CDR1 SGHKS, CDR2 YYEKEE (reference sequence). The full variable domain, rest sourced from reference TRBV5-5 and TRBJ2-5, is DAGVTQSPTHLIKTRGQQVTLRCSPISGHKSVSWYQQVLGQGPQFIFQYYEKEERGRGNFPDRFSARQFPNYSSELNVNALLLGDSALYLCASSSGTRDLETQYFGPGTRLLVL.

The chain couples TRBV19 to TRBJ1-1; 10 bases line up with TRBD1. The CDR3 extends over 17 amino acids. Germline V lookup: CDR1 LNHDA, CDR2 SQIVND (reference sequence). The junction had 8 bases not matched to a gene; V was cut back by 0 bases and J by 4 bases. This chain's CDR3 is CASSIESSGQGGTEAFF. The CDR3 DNA reads TGTGCCAGTAGTATAGAATCGTCCGGACAGGGGGGCACTGAAGCTTTCTTT. Full variable domain (missing parts from reference TRBV19 and TRBJ1-1): DGGITQSPKYLFRKEGQNVTLSCEQNLNHDAMYWYRQDPGQGLRLIYYSQIVNDFQKGDIAEGYSVSREKKESFPLTVTSAQKNPTAFYLCASSIESSGQGGTEAFFGQGTRLTVV.

V and J are TRBV18 and TRBJ2-7, with D tentatively TRBD1 (5 bases). The germline CDR1 and CDR2 sequences are KGHSH and LQKENI. The CDR3 covers 16 residues. Trimming removed 3 bases from V and 7 bases from J, with 22 bases in between. The CDR3 DNA reads TGTGCCAGCTCACCCTCGACAGCAGGGAATCTAGGTGAGCAGTACTTC. It encodes CASSPSTAGNLGEQYF.

This clone was observed a handful of times. The rearrangement links TRBV4-1 to TRBJ2-4; 7 bases match TRBD1. The V gene end was trimmed by 4 bases and the J gene end by 7 bases; junction bases not matched to a gene: 16. Germline CDR1 MGHRA, CDR2 YSYEKL. CDR3 length equals 17 residues. The CDR3 region is CASSRQGGRDRGNIQYF. The DNA of the CDR3 is TGCGCCAGCAGCCGACAAGGGGGCAGGGATCGCGGGAACATTCAGTACTTC.

The chain employs TRBV5-4 and TRBJ2-5; D perhaps matches TRBD1 (6 bases). The V end was cut by 2 bases, the J end by 0 bases, with 11 bases between. Per the germline V gene, CDR1 is SGHNT and CDR2 is YYREEE (reference sequence). The CDR3 has 15 amino acids. DNA for the CDR3: TGTGCCAGCAGCTTACAGGGCAGGAACCAAGAGACCCAGTACTTC. It translates to CASSLQGRNQETQYF. The variable domain in full, with the rest retrieved from reference TRBV5-4 and TRBJ2-5, is ETGVTQSPTHLIKTRGQQVTLRCSSQSGHNTVSWYQQALGQGPQFIFQYYREEENGRGNFPPRFSGLQFPNYSSELNVNALELDDSALYLCASSLQGRNQETQYFGPGTRLLVL.

This clone was picked up one time. This chain links TRBV6-5 with TRBJ1-1; weak D call: TRBD1 (6 bases). The V end lost 7 bases, the J end lost 4 bases, and 13 bases lay between the germline ends. There are 13 residues in the CDR3. The V gene's germline CDR1 is MNHEY and CDR2 SVGAGI. The CDR3 nucleotides read TGTGCCAGCACCAGGGGTTATTCCACTGAAGCTTTCTTT. It encodes CASTRGYSTEAFF.

V is TRBV6-1 and J is TRBJ1-4, with TRBD1 matching over 11 bases. Trimming cost V 3 bases and J 6 bases; bases outside gene matches: 12. This CDR3 region has 18 residues. CDR1 MNHNS and CDR2 SASEGT come from the germline V gene. The CDR3 nucleotides read TGTGCCAGCAGTGACCCAAGGTGGGACAGGGGGAGGGATGAAAAACTGTTTTTT. Protein sequence: CASSDPRWDRGRDEKLFF.

The chain couples TRBV28 to TRBJ1-5; D perhaps matches TRBD1 (5 bases). CDR1 is MDHEN, CDR2 SYDVKM, per germline. The CDR3 has 16 residues. V lost 4 bases, J lost 1 base, and 14 bases lay in between. This chain's CDR3 is CASSWGALFSNQPQHF. Written as DNA, the CDR3 is TGTGCCAGCAGTTGGGGCGCTCTCTTCAGCAATCAGCCCCAGCATTTT.

In this sample, this clone turned up a few times. The genes are TRBV9 and TRBJ1-4; 8 bases agree with TRBD1. The J segment lost 8 bases and the V segment lost 3 bases, leaving 9 bases of the junction unmatched. Germline CDR1 SGDLS, CDR2 YYNGEE. The CDR3 is 15 residues long. The CDR3 reads CASSGGQGYREKLFF. CDR3 nucleotides: TGTGCCAGCAGCGGCGGACAGGGCTATAGGGAAAAACTGTTTTTT. Full variable domain (missing parts from reference TRBV9 and TRBJ1-4): DSGVTQTPKHLITATGQRVTLRCSPRSGDLSVYWYQQSLDQGLQFLIQYYNGEERAKGNILERFSAQQFPDLHSELNLSSLELGDSALYFCASSGGQGYREKLFFGSGTQLSVL.

This clone was seen only once. The chain uses TRBV18 and TRBJ1-1; a weak D match, TRBD1 (5 bases). CDR3 length equals 16 residues. The germline V gene encodes CDR1 KGHSH and CDR2 LQKENI. V was shortened by 2 bases and J by 1 base, with 14 bases between the two germline ends. The CDR3 loop is CASSPLQVGANTEAFF. The DNA of the CDR3 is TGTGCCAGCTCACCATTACAGGTTGGAGCGAACACTGAAGCTTTCTTT.

V is TRBV19 and J is TRBJ2-7; 7 nucleotides agree with TRBD2. Germline CDR1 and CDR2: LNHDA and SQIVND (reference sequence). This CDR3 contains 17 residues. With 4 bases clipped from V and 3 bases from J, the junction kept 15 bases outside the gene matches. CDR3 protein: CASSKGGRSNIFYEQYF. In DNA, the CDR3 is TGTGCCAGTAGTAAGGGAGGGAGAAGTAATATTTTCTACGAGCAGTACTTC.

This clone was seen a handful of times. The chain recombines TRBV30 with TRBJ2-7, with D possibly being TRBD2 (5 bases). This CDR3 is built from 15 residues. Trimming removed 3 bases at V and 3 bases at J, with 18 bases between. Germline CDR1 and CDR2: GTSNPN and SVGIG (reference sequence). The CDR3 reads CAWRHTTGIGYEQYF. The CDR3 DNA follows: TGTGCCTGGAGGCACACCACCGGGATCGGCTACGAGCAGTACTTC.

This chain links TRBV11-3 with TRBJ1-3, with no clear D. Germline-derived CDR1 and CDR2 are SGHNT and YENEEA. This CDR3 has 16 amino acids. Deletions cut 2 bases from V and 0 bases from J, with 11 bases between. CDR3 in DNA: TGTGCCAGCAGCTTAAATACGGTGAGCTCTGGAAACACCATATATTTT. It translates to CASSLNTVSSGNTIYF.

This clone was picked up a small number of times. The gene calls are TRBV5-1 and TRBJ1-2; 12 bases map to TRBD1. With 0 bases clipped from V and 4 bases from J, the junction kept 16 bases outside the gene matches. Germline V gives CDR1 SGHRS, CDR2 YFSETQ. CDR3 length: 20 amino acids. The chain's CDR3 is CASSLAVPGQGAAGVYGYTF. The CDR3 DNA follows: TGCGCCAGCAGCTTGGCCGTCCCGGGACAGGGGGCCGCCGGGGTCTATGGCTACACCTTC.

The sample holds one count of this clone. Its ends do not fully match the called genes, so a read error is possible. The J gene is TRBJ2-6, the V gene TRBV15, with 7 bases fitting TRBD1. The CDR3 sequence is 19 residues long. Germline values: CDR1 LNHNV, CDR2 YYDKDF (reference sequence). For the CDR3, the DNA is TGTGCCACCAGCAAAGGTACGGGACAGTCTTTTTCTGGGGCCAACGGCCTGACTTTC. This encodes CATSKGTGQSFSGANGLTF. Drawing the rest from reference TRBV15 and TRBJ2-6, the complete variable domain is DAMVIQNPRYQVTQFGKPVTLSCSQTLNHNVMYWYQQKSSQAPKLLFHYYDKDFNNEADTPDNFQSRRPNTSFCFLDIRSPGLGDTAMYLCATSKGTGQSFSGANGLTFGAGSRLTVL.

V gene TRBV5-1 combines with J gene TRBJ2-3; TRBD1 is a possible D gene (5 bases). Trimming cost V 2 bases and J 5 bases, with 6 bases left between them. This CDR3 spans 12 amino acids. CDR1 and CDR2 (germline): SGHRS, YFSETQ. CDR3 sequence: CASSLGVDTQYF. The CDR3 bases are TGCGCCAGCAGCTTAGGGGTAGATACGCAGTATTTT.

The chain recombines TRBV7-9 with TRBJ2-3, with 10 bases identical to TRBD2. J was trimmed by 0 bases and V by 9 bases; bases with no gene match: 18. The length of the CDR3 is 19 residues. Looked up from germline, CDR1 is SEHNR and CDR2 is FQNEAQ (reference sequence). CDR3 bases: TGTGCCAGTGGTGGGTCAAGCGGGAGGGCTCGTACGAGCACAGATACGCAGTATTTT. Translated, it gives CASGGSSGRARTSTDTQYF.

CDR3 in amino acids: CASSEEAGLENIQYF. For the CDR3, the DNA is TGTGCCAGCAGTGAAGAAGCGGGACTCGAAAACATTCAGTACTTC. J is TRBJ2-4 and V is TRBV2, with 7 bases matching TRBD2. CDR3 length equals 15 residues. With V trimmed by 1 base and J by 5 bases, 5 bases remained unmatched. Germline-derived CDR1 and CDR2 are SNHLY and FYNNEI. Full variable domain (outside the CDR3, taken from reference TRBV2 and TRBJ2-4): EPEVTQTPSHQVTQMGQEVILRCVPISNHLYFYWYRQILGQKVEFLVSFYNNEISEKSEIFDDQFSVERPDGSNFTLKIRSTKLEDSAMYFCASSEEAGLENIQYFGAGTRLSVL.

The rearrangement joins TRBV28 to TRBJ1-3; no reliable D call. Per germline, CDR1 MDHEN and CDR2 SYDVKM. The CDR3 has 12 residues. Between the trimmed V and J ends, which lost 3 bases and 5 bases, there was a span of 5 bases. The CDR3 nucleotides read TGTGCCAGCAGTTTCAGGAGAAACACCATATATTTT. Translating it yields CASSFRRNTIYF.

The V call is TRBV7-9, the J call TRBJ2-2, with a possible D match to TRBD2 (5 bases). In germline, CDR1 is SEHNR, CDR2 FQNEAQ (reference sequence). V dropped 10 bases and J dropped 1 base, with 19 bases sitting between them. The CDR3 loop spans 16 amino acids. The chain's CDR3 is CATPPLASRNTGELFF. The CDR3 DNA reads as TGTGCCACCCCACCGTTGGCTAGCAGGAACACCGGGGAGCTGTTTTTT.